This T cell receptor beta chain was identified during a study of blood T cell repertoires in COVID-19. Study as a whole: Samples representing acute and convalescent COVID-19 were sourced from the United States, Italy and Spain. PBMCs, B-cell-depleted T cells, or T cells were the source of the cDNA or gDNA that made up the material.

Clones were read by immunoSEQ multiplex PCR, and TCRdb kept only the in-frame ones, dropping some. The sample carries around 21,000 clones, roughly 83% recorded once. This clone was observed a single time. Trimming took off 6 bases at V and 3 bases at J, with 21 bases between the two ends. CDR1 and CDR2 (germline): MNHEY, SMNVEV (reference sequence). The CDR3 covers 17 residues. Sequenced input: peripheral blood. This clonotype originated in a man aged 40-55 years with acute or convalescent COVID-19. The chain combines TRBV27 with TRBJ1-5; a possible D gene is TRBD1 (6 bases). As DNA, the CDR3 is TGTGCCAGCAGCCATTGGACAGCCGCGAGCGCCAATCAGCCCCAGCATTTT. Protein: CASSHWTAASANQPQHF.